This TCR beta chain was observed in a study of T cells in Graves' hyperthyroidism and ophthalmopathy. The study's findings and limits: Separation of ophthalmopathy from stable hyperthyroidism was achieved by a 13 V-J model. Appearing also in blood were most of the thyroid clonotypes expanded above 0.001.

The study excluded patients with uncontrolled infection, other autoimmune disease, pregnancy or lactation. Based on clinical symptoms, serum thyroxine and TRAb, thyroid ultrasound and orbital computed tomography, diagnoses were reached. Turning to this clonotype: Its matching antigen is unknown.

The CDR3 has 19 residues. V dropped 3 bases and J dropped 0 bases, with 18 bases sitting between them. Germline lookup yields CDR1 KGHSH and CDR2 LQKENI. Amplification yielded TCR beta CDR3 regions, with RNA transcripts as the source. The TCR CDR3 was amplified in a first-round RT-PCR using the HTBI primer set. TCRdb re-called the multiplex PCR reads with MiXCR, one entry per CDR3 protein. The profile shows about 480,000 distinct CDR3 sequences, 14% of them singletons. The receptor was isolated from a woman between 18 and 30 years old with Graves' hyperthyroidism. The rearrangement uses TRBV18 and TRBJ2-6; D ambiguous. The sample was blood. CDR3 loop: CASSPSDTQILSGANVLTF. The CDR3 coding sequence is TGTGCCAGCTCACCGAGTGACACCCAGATCCTCTCTGGGGCCAACGTCCTGACTTTC. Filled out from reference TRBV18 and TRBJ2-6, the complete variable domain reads NAGVMQNPRHLVRRRGQEARLRCSPMKGHSHVYWYRQLPEEGLKFMVYLQKENIIDESGMPKERFSAEFPKEGPSILRIQQVVRGDSAAYFCASSPSDTQILSGANVLTFGAGSRLTVL.